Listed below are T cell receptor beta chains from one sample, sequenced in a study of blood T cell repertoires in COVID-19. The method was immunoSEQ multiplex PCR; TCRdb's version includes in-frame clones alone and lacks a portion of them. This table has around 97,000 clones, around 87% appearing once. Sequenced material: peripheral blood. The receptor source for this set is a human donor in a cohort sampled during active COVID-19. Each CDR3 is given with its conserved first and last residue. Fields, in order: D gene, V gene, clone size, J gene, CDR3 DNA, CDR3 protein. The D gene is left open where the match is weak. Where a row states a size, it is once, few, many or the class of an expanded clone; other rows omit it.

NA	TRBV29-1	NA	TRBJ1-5	TGCAGCGTTTTTGGGAGGGGGAATCAGCCCCAGCATTTT	CSVFGRGNQPQHF
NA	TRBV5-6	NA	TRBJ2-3	TGTGCCAGCAGACGCACAGCCACAGATACGCAGTATTTT	CASRRTATDTQYF
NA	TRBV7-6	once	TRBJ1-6	TGTGCCAGCAGCTTAGGGGTCTGGGGAAGAGGGTCACCCCTCCACTTT	CASSLGVWGRGSPLHF
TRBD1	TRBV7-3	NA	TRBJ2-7	TGTGCCAGCAGCCTAACGGGACAGGGGGTCGAGCAGTACTTC	CASSLTGQGVEQYF
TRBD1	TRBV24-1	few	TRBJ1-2	TGTGCCACCAGTGACCAGGACAGGGGGCTGTCCGGCTACACCTTC	CATSDQDRGLSGYTF
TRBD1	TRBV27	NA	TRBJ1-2	TGTGCCAGCAGTTTATCACGGACAGGGAGTTATGGCTACACCTTC	CASSLSRTGSYGYTF
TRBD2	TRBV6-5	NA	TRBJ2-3	TGTGCCAGCATCGGTACTAGCGGGAGGGCAGATACGCAGTATTTT	CASIGTSGRADTQYF
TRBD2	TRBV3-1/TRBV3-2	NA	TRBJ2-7	TGTGCCAGCAGCCAGGGCGGGGGTGCCGACTTC	CASSQGGGADF
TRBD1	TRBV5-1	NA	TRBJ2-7	TGCGCCAGCAGCTTGGATAGGGGGCTCGACGAGCAGTACTTC	CASSLDRGLDEQYF
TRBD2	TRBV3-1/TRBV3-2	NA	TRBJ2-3	TGTGCCAGCAGCCAAGATAGGGGACTAGCGGGGGGTAGGGGTACGCAGTATTTT	CASSQDRGLAGGRGTQYF
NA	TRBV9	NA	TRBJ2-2	TGTGCCAGCAGCTCAAGCGGCCTCGGGGGGGAGCTGTTTTTT	CASSSSGLGGELFF
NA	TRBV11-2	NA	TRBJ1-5	TGTGCCAGCAATACAGCCTATAGCAATCAGCCCCAGCATTTT	CASNTAYSNQPQHF
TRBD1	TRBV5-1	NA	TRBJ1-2	TGCGCCAGCAGCGCCGGACAGGGGGTTGAAGGCTACACCTTC	CASSAGQGVEGYTF
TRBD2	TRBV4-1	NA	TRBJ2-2	TGCGCCAGCAGCCGCCTCGGACTAGCGGGAGCAAACGGGGAGCTGTTTTTT	CASSRLGLAGANGELFF
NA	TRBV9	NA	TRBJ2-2	TGTGCCAGCAGCGTAGGTACAGCGAACACCGGGGAGCTGTTTTTT	CASSVGTANTGELFF
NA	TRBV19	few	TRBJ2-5	TGTGCCAAGGCCATTACAGGGTTATGCGGAAAGACCCAGTACTTC	CAKAITGLCGKTQYF
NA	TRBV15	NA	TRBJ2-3	TGTGCCACCAGCAGCGGACTGGGTACGCAGTATTTT	CATSSGLGTQYF
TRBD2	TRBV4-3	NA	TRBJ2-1	TGCGCCACCGCTCTAATGCTAGCGGGAGTCGTAACTGAGCAGTTCTTC	CATALMLAGVVTEQFF
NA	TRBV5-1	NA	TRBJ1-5	TGCGCCAGCAGCTTGGGGACTCAGGTTAATCAGCCCCAGCATTTT	CASSLGTQVNQPQHF
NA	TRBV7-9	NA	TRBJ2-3	TGTGCCAGCAGACAGGACCTCGGGAGAGCAGATACGCAGTATTTT	CASRQDLGRADTQYF
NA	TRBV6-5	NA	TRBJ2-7	TGTGCCAGCAGTTACTCGAAAGGGTACGGGGCCTACGAGCAGTACTTC	CASSYSKGYGAYEQYF
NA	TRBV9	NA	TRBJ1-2	TGTGCCAGCAGCGTAGCAGTCAACCCTAACTATGGCTACACCTTC	CASSVAVNPNYGYTF
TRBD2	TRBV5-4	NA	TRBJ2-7	TGTGCCAGCAGCTTGAGTAGCGGGGCAAATCTTAAGAACGAGCAGTACTTC	CASSLSSGANLKNEQYF
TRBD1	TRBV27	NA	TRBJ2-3	TGTGCCAGCAGTCTCACCCGGGACAGGGCGAAGTATTTT	CASSLTRDRAKYF
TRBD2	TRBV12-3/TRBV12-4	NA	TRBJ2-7	TGTGCCAGCAGTTACCCGGGGGAGGGGAAGTACTTC	CASSYPGEGKYF
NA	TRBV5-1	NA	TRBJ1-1	TGCGCCAGCAGCTTGCGGACGAGGGACACTGAAGCTTTCTTT	CASSLRTRDTEAFF
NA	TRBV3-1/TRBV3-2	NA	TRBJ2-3	TGTGCCAGCAGCCAAGGGCCCACAGATACGCAGTATTTT	CASSQGPTDTQYF
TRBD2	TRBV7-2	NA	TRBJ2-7	TGTGCCAGCAGCTTACGCGGGAGGGCGGGCGAGCAGTACTTC	CASSLRGRAGEQYF
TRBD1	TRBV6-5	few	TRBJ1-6	TGTGCCAGCAGTCCACAGGGGGTAGGGTCACCCCTCCACTTT	CASSPQGVGSPLHF
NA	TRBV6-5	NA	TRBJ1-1	TGTGCCAGCAGTTACCAGGGGCTTTGGACTGAAGCTTTCTTT	CASSYQGLWTEAFF
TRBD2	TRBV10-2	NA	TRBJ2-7	TGCGCCAGCATTCCGGCGGGAGGGACATACGAGCAGTACTTC	CASIPAGGTYEQYF
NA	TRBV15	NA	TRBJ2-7	TGTGCCACCAGCAGAGTATCTGGTCGCGGGGTCGACGAGCAGTACTTC	CATSRVSGRGVDEQYF
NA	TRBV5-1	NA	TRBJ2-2	TGCGCCAGCAGCCCCGCCGAGGGGGACACCGGGGAGCTGTTTTTT	CASSPAEGDTGELFF
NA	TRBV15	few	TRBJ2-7	TGTGCCACCCGGAGCGACTCCTACGAGCAGTACTTC	CATRSDSYEQYF
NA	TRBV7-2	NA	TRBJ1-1	TGTGCCAGCAGAAAACAGGGCTCTGAAGCTTTCTTT	CASRKQGSEAFF
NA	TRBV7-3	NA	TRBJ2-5	TGTGCCAGCAGCGAAACCCGGGGACAAGAGACCCAGTACTTC	CASSETRGQETQYF
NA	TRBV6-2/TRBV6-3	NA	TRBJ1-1	TGTGCCAGCAGTTACGGACAGTGGTCCGAAGCTTTCTTT	CASSYGQWSEAFF
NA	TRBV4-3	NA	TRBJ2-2	TGCGCCAGCAGCCAAGGGCCGAACACCGGGGAGCTGTTTTTT	CASSQGPNTGELFF
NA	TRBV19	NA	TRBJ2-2	TGTGCCAGTAGTGAGGGGGGGCGTTTGTCCGGGGAGCTGTTTTTT	CASSEGGRLSGELFF
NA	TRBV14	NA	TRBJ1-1	TGTGCCAGCAGCCAAGTCAGGGTAGCCACTGAAGCTTTCTTT	CASSQVRVATEAFF
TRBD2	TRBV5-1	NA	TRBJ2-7	TGCGCCAGCACTAGCGGGACGGACTACGAGCAGTACTTC	CASTSGTDYEQYF
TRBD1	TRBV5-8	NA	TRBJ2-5	TGTGCCAGCAGCCGTTGGGACAGGGTTAATAATAAGGAGACCCAGTACTTC	CASSRWDRVNNKETQYF
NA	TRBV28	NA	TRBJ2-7	TGTGCCAGCTGCCAGGTGGGACAAACCCAAGAGCAGTACTTC	CASCQVGQTQEQYF
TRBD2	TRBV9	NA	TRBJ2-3	TGTGCCAGCAGCGTAGTAGCGGGAGCGACAGATACGCAGTATTTT	CASSVVAGATDTQYF
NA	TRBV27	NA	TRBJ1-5	TGTGCCAGCAGCCCGACAGGAAATCAGCCCCAGCATTTT	CASSPTGNQPQHF